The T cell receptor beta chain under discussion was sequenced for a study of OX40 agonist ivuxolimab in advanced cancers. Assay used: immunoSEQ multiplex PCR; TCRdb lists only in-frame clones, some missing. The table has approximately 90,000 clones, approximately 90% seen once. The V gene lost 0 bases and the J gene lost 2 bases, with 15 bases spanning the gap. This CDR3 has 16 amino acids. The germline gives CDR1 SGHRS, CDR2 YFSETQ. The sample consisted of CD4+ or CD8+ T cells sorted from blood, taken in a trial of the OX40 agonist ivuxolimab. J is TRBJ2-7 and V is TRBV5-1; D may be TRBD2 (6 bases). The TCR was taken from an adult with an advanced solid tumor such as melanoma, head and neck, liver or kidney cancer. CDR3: CASSLDPQTRTYEQYF. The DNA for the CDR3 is TGCGCCAGCAGCTTGGACCCTCAGACTAGAACCTACGAGCAGTACTTC. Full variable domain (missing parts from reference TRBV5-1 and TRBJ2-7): KAGVTQTPRYLIKTRGQQVTLSCSPISGHRSVSWYQQTPGQGLQFLFEYFSETQRNKGNFPGRFSGRQFSNSRSEMNVSTLELGDSALYLCASSLDPQTRTYEQYFGPGTRLTVT.